Shown below are 18 T cell receptor beta chains from a single sample sequenced in a study of radiation and T cells in renal cell carcinoma. TCRdb keeps only in-frame clones here, not all; method: immunoSEQ multiplex PCR. Of around 23,000 clones in the sample, around half were seen once. This sample's treatment: treatment-naive control, cytoreductive nephrectomy. The sample here was tumor tissue, taken from a patient whose treatment was nephrectomy without radiotherapy. The receptors come from a human donor with renal cell carcinoma.

This chain uses TRBV5-4 with TRBJ2-3, with D possibly called TRBD1 or TRBD2 (6 bases each). Germline CDR1 SGHNT, CDR2 YYREEE (reference sequence). V lost 7 bases and J lost 6, with 24 bases in between. This CDR3 contains 16 residues. The CDR3 spells CASRVMVGGLLDTQYF. CDR3 nucleotide sequence: TGTGCCAGCCGCGTGATGGTGGGGGGCCTTTTGGATACGCAGTATTTT.

The chain has TRBV19 and TRBJ2-5, with D possibly being TRBD2 (7 bases). Germline V lookup: CDR1 LNHDA, CDR2 SQIVND (reference sequence). The CDR3 has 16 residues. V lost 6 bases and J lost 5, with 22 bases in between. This CDR3 is CASSPRGAGAVETQYF. CDR3 coding DNA: TGTGCCAGTAGCCCCCGGGGGGCAGGGGCCGTGGAGACCCAGTACTTC.

The chain is built from TRBV4-3 and TRBJ1-2; maybe TRBD1 (6 bases). Germline V gene data show CDR1 as LGHNA and CDR2 as YSLEER. The CDR3 has 14 amino acids. Trimming took 4 bases from V and 3 from J, leaving 12 bases between them. DNA of the CDR3: TGCGCCAGCAGCCCGAACAGGGAAGACTATGGCTACACCTTC. Its translation is CASSPNREDYGYTF.

This clone appeared once. The V call is TRBV7-2, the J call TRBJ1-5; D gene uncertain. Germline lookup yields CDR1 SGHTA and CDR2 FQGNSA. The V gene lost 6 bases and the J gene lost 0 bases, with 6 bases spanning the gap. The CDR3 has 13 residues. The CDR3 protein is CASRGSSNQPQHF. For the CDR3, the DNA is TGTGCCAGCAGAGGAAGTAGCAATCAGCCCCAGCATTTT.

The chain is built from TRBV7-9 and TRBJ1-1; D gene ambiguous. With 1 base removed from V and 0 bases from J, the gap between germline ends came to 9 bases. The CDR3 is 15 amino acids. Germline V gene data show CDR1 as SEHNR and CDR2 as FQNEAQ (reference sequence). CDR3 in DNA: TGTGCCAGCAGCTTAGAGTGGCAGATGAACACTGAAGCTTTCTTT. Residues: CASSLEWQMNTEAFF.

The V gene is TRBV4-3, the J gene TRBJ1-1; the D gene is possibly TRBD1 (5 bases). The CDR3 has 17 residues. With 1 base removed from V and 1 base from J, the gap between germline ends came to 16 bases. Germline loops: CDR1 LGHNA, CDR2 YSLEER. Here the CDR3 reads CASSQGASGTRNTEAFF. The CDR3 region has the DNA TGCGCCAGCAGCCAAGGGGCCTCCGGGACGAGGAACACTGAAGCTTTCTTT.

This clone appeared a few times. The rearrangement links TRBV30 to TRBJ1-5; TRBD1 might be the D (5 bases). The CDR3 runs to 15 residues. Trimming took 0 bases from V and 1 from J, leaving 10 bases between them. Germline-derived CDR1 and CDR2 are GTSNPN and SVGIG (reference sequence). This chain's CDR3 is CAWSVRQGSNQPQHF. CDR3 nucleotides: TGTGCCTGGAGTGTGAGGCAGGGCAGCAATCAGCCCCAGCATTTT.

The chain has TRBV18 and TRBJ1-5; D unclear. There are 14 residues in the CDR3. Trimming stripped 3 bases from V and 3 bases from J, with 9 bases between. CDR1 is KGHSH, CDR2 LQKENI, per germline. This CDR3 reads CASSPLPNNQPQHF. The CDR3 nucleotides read TGTGCCAGCTCACCCCTTCCTAACAATCAGCCCCAGCATTTT.

CDR3 nucleotide sequence: TGTGCCAGCAGCCGACAGGGGATGAACACTGAAGCTTTCTTT. It codes for CASSRQGMNTEAFF. This chain links TRBV6-5 with TRBJ1-1, with TRBD1 matching 8 bases. The CDR3 has 14 residues. The germline gives CDR1 MNHEY, CDR2 SVGAGI. V dropped 6 bases and J dropped 0; count of bases not matched to a gene: 3.

About this clone itself: One end of the junction is discordant with germline, which a read error may explain. V is TRBV19 and J is TRBJ2-1; no definite D call. CDR3 length equals 13 residues. Germline CDR1 reads LNHDA; CDR2 reads SQIVND (reference sequence). The CDR3 is CASRIGSYNEQFF. CDR3 nucleotide sequence: TGTGCCAGTAGGATAGGCTCCTACAATGAGCAGTTCTTC.

The rearrangement joins TRBV14 to TRBJ2-3; D might be TRBD2 (6 bases). The CDR3 contains 17 residues. Trimming shortened V by 1 base and J by 2 bases, and 16 bases separated the two germline ends. CDR1 is SGHDN and CDR2 is FVKESK in the germline V gene. CDR3 in amino acids: CASSQADRGTFTDTQYF. The CDR3 bases are TGTGCCAGCAGCCAAGCTGATCGAGGGACTTTCACAGATACGCAGTATTTT.

V is TRBV4-3 and J is TRBJ2-7, with TRBD2 matching over 7 bases. CDR1 and CDR2 (germline): LGHNA, YSLEER. Trimming removed 4 bases from V and 5 bases from J; junction bases left unmatched: 8. The CDR3 consists of 14 residues. The CDR3 loop is CASSPTGGTDEQYF. Written as DNA, the CDR3 is TGCGCCAGCAGCCCAACCGGGGGGACCGACGAGCAGTACTTC.

This clone was seen a handful of times. The J gene is TRBJ1-6, the V gene TRBV5-1; no reliable D call. Germline CDR1 and CDR2: SGHRS and YFSETQ. Trimming took 0 bases from V and 6 from J, leaving 7 bases between them. The CDR3 is 14 residues long. The CDR3: CASSLGVANSPLHF. The CDR3 DNA reads TGCGCCAGCAGCTTGGGGGTAGCTAATTCACCCCTCCACTTT.

The chain is built from TRBV6-6 and TRBJ1-2; D is possibly TRBD1 (6 bases). Trimming removed 0 bases at V and 6 bases at J, with 17 bases between. This CDR3 is built from 16 residues. The germline CDR1 and CDR2 sequences are MNHNY and SVGAGI (reference sequence). In DNA, the CDR3 is TGTGCCAGCAGTTACTCGCTGGGGGCCGGGGGCGATGGCTACACCTTC. Protein product: CASSYSLGAGGDGYTF.

This clone has just one count. This chain connects TRBV5-3 to TRBJ2-3; D ambiguous. TRBV5-3 falls under the ORF class, with uncertain function. This CDR3 is 14 amino acids long. V was clipped by 1 base and J by 2 bases, with 8 bases between them. As DNA, the CDR3 is TGTGCCAGAAGCTTGCAACAGCCCACAGATACGCAGTATTTT. It translates to CARSLQQPTDTQYF.

The J gene is TRBJ1-1, the V gene TRBV4-1, with a tentative D call TRBD1 (6 bases). The V end was cut by 1 base, the J end by 6 bases, with 12 bases between. CDR1 and CDR2 from the germline V gene are MGHRA and YSYEKL. The CDR3 is made up of 14 amino acids. CDR3 sequence reads: CASSQADPGAEAFF. The CDR3 DNA follows: TGCGCCAGCAGCCAAGCGGACCCAGGGGCTGAAGCTTTCTTT.

The gene calls are TRBV5-5 and TRBJ2-7; TRBD2 might be the D (5 bases). CDR1 is SGHKS and CDR2 is YYEKEE in the germline V gene (reference sequence). V was trimmed by 4 bases and J by 0 bases, leaving 17 bases between them. The CDR3 has 16 residues. The CDR3: CASSPYVGASSYEQYF. CDR3 in DNA: TGTGCCAGCAGCCCGTACGTGGGAGCGAGCTCCTACGAGCAGTACTTC. The full variable domain, completed using reference TRBV5-5 and TRBJ2-7, is DAGVTQSPTHLIKTRGQQVTLRCSPISGHKSVSWYQQVLGQGPQFIFQYYEKEERGRGNFPDRFSARQFPNYSSELNVNALLLGDSALYLCASSPYVGASSYEQYFGPGTRLTVT.

The chain has TRBV7-2 and TRBJ1-5; D remains unclear. This CDR3 region has 15 residues. Per germline, CDR1 SGHTA and CDR2 FQGNSA. The V gene lost 1 base and the J gene lost 4 bases, with 11 bases spanning the gap. The CDR3: CASSLVTDRNQPQHF. Written as DNA, the CDR3 is TGTGCCAGCAGCTTAGTGACTGATCGGAATCAGCCCCAGCATTTT.